Listed below are T cell receptor beta chains from one sample, sequenced in a study of CD8+ T cells in alopecia areata. Assay: immunoSEQ multiplex PCR; the TCRdb copy retains only in-frame clones and omits some. The profile shows around 270,000 clones, about three fifths of them singletons. The specimen comprised CD4+ T cells sorted from blood, sampled at week 24, from a patient treated with tofacitinib. Receptor source: a human donor with alopecia areata. Each CDR3 is given without its conserved first and last residue. Not every row has a clone size; where given, it reads once, few, many or a size class.

>TRBV2|NA
ASSGDREETQY
>TRBV5-6|NA
ASSLAGGADTQY
>TRBV23-1|once
ASSQGNMDGSTDTQY
>TRBV11-2|NA
ASHRVGQKETQY
>TRBV7-2|NA
ASSSRLEFEKLF
>TRBV7-9|NA
ASNTPGQEDV
>TRBV30|NA
AGSRGPGYTEAF
>TRBV7-3|NA
ASSLSVGGSYGYT
>TRBV15|NA
ATRLDMNTEAF
>TRBV14|NA
ASSQPGLGRTDTQY
>TRBV7-7|NA
ASSARDNEQF
>TRBV15|NA
ATSRDTTGLTEAF
>TRBV10-3|NA
AISESGTGPYEQY
>TRBV5-6|NA
ASSFRGGVANEKLF
>TRBV7-2|NA
ASSRPGVNYEQY
>TRBV29-1|few
SVLEGADQETQY